One sample yielded the 28 T cell receptor beta chains listed below, sequenced in a study of T cells in women clearing cervical HPV infection. The table came from immunoSEQ multiplex PCR; TCRdb's copy has only in-frame clones and leaves some out. The listing contains fewer than 40,000 clones. The material sequenced was blood buffy coat. All receptors derive from a woman aged 18 to 75 with a cervical HPV16 infection that either progressed to CIN3+ or cleared (not recorded which).

A remark on this clone: The read falls 3 residues short of the CDR3 end, and the missing part is taken from the germline J gene. The J gene is TRBJ1-2, the V gene TRBV20-1, with 8 bases aligning to TRBD1. With V trimmed by 4 bases and J by 7 bases, 5 bases remained unmatched. Germline V gives CDR1 DFQATT, CDR2 SNEGSKA (reference sequence). This CDR3 region has 12 residues. CDR3 bases read: TGCAGTGCTAAGACAGGGGAAAGTGGC. This translates into CSAKTGESG. The full CDR3 protein is CSAKTGESGYTF.

Comment on this clone: Coverage ceases 3 residues before the CDR3 finishes, and the germline J gene fills in the end. This sequence joins TRBV5-4 and TRBJ1-1; a possible D gene is TRBD1 (5 bases). The length of the CDR3 is 14 residues. V dropped 6 bases and J dropped 1 base, with 13 bases sitting between them. In germline, CDR1 is SGHNT, CDR2 YYREEE (reference sequence). This chain's CDR3 is CASTPPTANTEAFF. The part of the CDR3 DNA that was read is TGTGCCAGCACCCCCCCGACAGCGAACACTGAA.

On this clone itself: The read comes to an end 3 residues before the CDR3 does, leaving the germline J gene to fill in the end. The chain links TRBV7-3 to TRBJ2-3, with D perhaps assigned TRBD1 or TRBD2 (5 bases each). The CDR3 length is 16 residues. Looked up from germline, CDR1 is SGHTA and CDR2 is FQGTGA. The V end was cut by 5 bases, the J end by 1 base, with 16 bases between. CDR3 amino acids: CASSPGERGGTDTQYF. The part of the CDR3 DNA that was read is TGTGCCAGCAGCCCCGGAGAGCGAGGGGGCACAGATACG. The variable domain in full, with the rest retrieved from reference TRBV7-3 and TRBJ2-3, is GAGVSQTPSNKVTEKGKYVELRCDPISGHTALYWYRQSLGQGPEFLIYFQGTGAADDSGLPNDRFFAVRPEGSVSTLKIQRTERGDSAVYLCASSPGERGGTDTQYFGPGTRLTVL.

To note about this clone: The read terminates 3 residues ahead of where the CDR3 ends, so the germline J gene completes it. V gene TRBV9 combines with J gene TRBJ2-3, with D perhaps TRBD2 (6 bases). The length of the CDR3 is 15 residues. V shed 4 bases and J shed 4 bases, with 16 bases lying between them. Germline lookup yields CDR1 SGDLS and CDR2 YYNGEE. The CDR3 loop reads CASSLPGGVADTQYF. The DNA read from the CDR3 is TGTGCCAGCAGCCTCCCGGGCGGGGTGGCAGATACG.

Turning to this clone: Read data end 3 residues before the CDR3 end; the end is taken from the germline J gene. This sequence joins TRBV5-4 and TRBJ2-2, with 10 bases aligning to TRBD2. With 4 bases clipped from V and 0 bases from J, the junction kept 3 bases outside the gene matches. The CDR3 has 16 residues. Germline CDR1 reads SGHNT; CDR2 reads YYREEE (reference sequence). The sequenced CDR3 bases are TGTGCCAGCAGCAATCTAGCGGGGGCGAACACCGGGGAG. The encoded protein is CASSNLAGANTGE. The whole CDR3 reads CASSNLAGANTGELFF. Combining the CDR3 with reference TRBV5-4 and TRBJ2-2 gives the whole variable domain ETGVTQSPTHLIKTRGQQVTLRCSSQSGHNTVSWYQQALGQGPQFIFQYYREEENGRGNFPPRFSGLQFPNYSSELNVNALELDDSALYLCASSNLAGANTGELFFGEGSRLTVL.

Points on this clone: The missing CDR3 end, 3 residues past where the read stops, is filled in from the germline J gene. This chain uses TRBV2 with TRBJ1-5, with TRBD1 as a possible D gene (5 bases). The CDR3 runs to 13 residues. Trimming took 4 bases from V and 3 from J, leaving 7 bases between them. Germline values: CDR1 SNHLY, CDR2 FYNNEI. The covered CDR3 bases are TGTGCCAGCAGTGGACAGTTCAATCAGCCC. Protein product: CASSGQFNQP. The whole CDR3 region reads CASSGQFNQPQHF.

In regard to this clone: The DNA ends 3 residues before the CDR3 does, and the rest of the CDR3 is filled in from the germline J gene. The chain recombines TRBV10-3 with TRBJ1-2, with 7 bases matching TRBD1. CDR1 and CDR2 from the germline V gene are ENHRY and SYGVKD. There are 11 residues in the CDR3. The sequenced part of the CDR3 DNA is TGTGCCTCAGGACAGGTCGAGGGC. Its protein product is CASGQVEG. The full CDR3 reads CASGQVEGYTF.

Note on this clone: Read coverage stops 3 residues before the CDR3 terminus; the germline J gene supplies the remainder. The V and J genes are TRBV7-6 and TRBJ2-1; TRBD1 agrees at 7 bases. V was clipped by 6 bases and J by 2 bases; unmatched bases: 10. CDR3 length: 16 residues. CDR1 is SGHVS, CDR2 FNYEAQ, per germline. Here the CDR3 reads CASSRTTGAAYNEQFF. CDR3 bases read: TGTGCCAGCAGTCGAACTACAGGGGCGGCCTACAATGAG.

Details on this clone: The read ends 3 residues shy of where the CDR3 ends; the end is completed using the germline J gene. The chain combines TRBV5-1 with TRBJ1-2; D might be TRBD1 (5 bases). V was pared by 0 bases and J by 4 bases, with 13 bases between. This CDR3 contains 15 residues. Germline V gene data show CDR1 as SGHRS and CDR2 as YFSETQ. The CDR3 protein is CASSLVTGNSYGYTF. The sequenced part of the CDR3 DNA is TGCGCCAGCAGCTTGGTAACAGGAAATTCCTATGGC.

About this clone: The CDR3 end lies 3 residues beyond the end of the read and is filled in from the germline J gene. This chain joins TRBV7-9 and TRBJ2-1; D is perhaps TRBD2 (5 bases). CDR1 and CDR2 from the germline V gene are SEHNR and FQNEAQ (reference sequence). Trimming removed 3 bases from V and 9 bases from J, with 9 bases in between. The CDR3 runs 12 residues. The CDR3 loop is CASSFGVFEQFF. The CDR3 bases that were read are TGTGCCAGCAGCTTCGGGGTTTTTGAG.

Remarks on this clone: The read terminates 3 residues before the CDR3 end, so the remaining end is supplied by the germline J gene. The chain is built from TRBV7-8 and TRBJ1-2; 7 bases line up with TRBD1. V was pared by 1 base and J by 7 bases, with 6 bases of the junction left unmatched. Looked up from germline, CDR1 is SGHVS and CDR2 is FQNEAQ. This CDR3 is 14 amino acids long. CDR3 region: CASSLGQGPFGYTF. CDR3 DNA, as far as it was read: TGTGCCAGCAGCTTAGGACAGGGCCCGTTTGGC.

In regard to this clone: The CDR3 is cut off 3 residues early in the read; its end comes from the germline J gene. The rearrangement uses TRBV4-2 and TRBJ2-2; 7 bases are a match to TRBD1. With 6 bases clipped from V and 2 bases from J, the junction kept 15 bases outside the gene matches. Germline V CDR1 and CDR2: LGHNA, YNFKEQ. The CDR3 sequence is 18 residues long. CDR3 region: CASSQQGTAGFNTGELFF. The sequenced part of the CDR3 DNA is TGTGCCAGCAGTCAACAGGGGACCGCAGGCTTTAACACCGGGGAG.

The DNA read from the CDR3 is TGTGCCAGTAGCCAGACAGGGATTGAG. This translates into CASSQTGIE. The whole CDR3 region reads CASSQTGIEQFF. This chain joins TRBV19 and TRBJ2-1; 7 bases line up with TRBD1. The CDR3 extends 3 residues past the end of the read, so its final part is completed from the germline J gene. Germline loops: CDR1 LNHDA, CDR2 SQIVND (reference sequence). Trimming at V came to 6 bases and at J to 9 bases, leaving 5 bases not matched to a gene. The CDR3 has 12 residues.

Concerning this clone itself: The DNA ends 3 residues before the CDR3 does, and the rest of the CDR3 is filled in from the germline J gene. The V call is TRBV19, the J call TRBJ1-6; D ambiguous. This CDR3 is 14 amino acids long. The germline CDR1 and CDR2 sequences are LNHDA and SQIVND (reference sequence). Trimming left V 10 bases short and J 1 base short, with 11 bases between. CDR3 DNA (partial): TGTGCCACAACGCCGGGGTCCTATAATTCACCC. Translating gives CATTPGSYNSP. The entire CDR3 protein is CATTPGSYNSPLHF.

To note about this clone: The observed sequence ends 3 residues before the CDR3 terminus, with the missing tail filled in from the germline J gene. This chain uses TRBV11-1 with TRBJ2-7, with D possibly matching TRBD1 (6 bases). The CDR3 extends over 15 amino acids. Germline CDR1 and CDR2: SGHAT and FQDESV (reference sequence). V was trimmed by 3 bases and J by 4 bases, leaving 16 bases between them. The sequenced part of the CDR3 DNA is TGTGCCAGCAGCTTGACGAAGGGGGAGAGTTACGAG. Protein product: CASSLTKGESYE. The CDR3 in its entirety is CASSLTKGESYEQYF.

On this clone itself: The DNA ends 3 residues before the CDR3 does, and the rest of the CDR3 is filled in from the germline J gene. This chain uses TRBV5-1 with TRBJ2-3; TRBD1 agrees at 9 bases. V shed 3 bases and J 3 bases; nucleotides not matched to a gene: 8. The CDR3 is 16 residues long. In germline, CDR1 is SGHRS, CDR2 YFSETQ. The DNA read from the CDR3 is TGCGCCAGCAGCTATCCCCGGGACAGGGTTACAGATACG. Translation: CASSYPRDRVTDT. The CDR3, in full, reads CASSYPRDRVTDTQYF.

Note on this clone: The read ends 3 residues before the CDR3 terminus; that terminus is restored from the germline J gene. The V gene is TRBV11-2, the J gene TRBJ1-3, with no clear D. Germline loops: CDR1 SGHAT, CDR2 FQNNGV. Trimming cost V 4 bases and J 4 bases, with 11 bases left between them. The CDR3 runs 14 residues. Partial CDR3 DNA: TGTGCCAGCAGCTCCAGGTTATCGGGAAACACC. Amino acid sequence: CASSSRLSGNT. The CDR3 reads in full as CASSSRLSGNTIYF.

In the case of this clone: The CDR3 goes on 3 residues after the read ends, and that part is filled in from the germline J gene. The chain recombines TRBV18 with TRBJ2-2; D gene ambiguous. Looked up from germline, CDR1 is KGHSH and CDR2 is LQKENI. V shed 3 bases and J shed 4 bases, with 3 bases lying between them. The CDR3 sequence is 12 residues long. This CDR3 is CASSPLTGELFF. The sequenced part of the CDR3 DNA is TGTGCCAGCTCACCCCTCACCGGGGAG.

A remark on this clone: The CDR3 end is not reached by the read, which stops 3 residues before it; the germline J gene fills it in. The chain has TRBV5-1 and TRBJ1-1, with D maybe TRBD1 (5 bases). Looked up from germline, CDR1 is SGHRS and CDR2 is YFSETQ. The length of the CDR3 is 13 residues. CDR3 amino acids: CASSLATGEEAFF. The part of the CDR3 DNA that was read is TGCGCCAGCAGCTTGGCTACGGGGGAAGAA.

Of note for this clone: Read data end 3 residues before the CDR3 end; the end is taken from the germline J gene. The rearrangement links TRBV5-1 to TRBJ2-7; perhaps TRBD1 as D (5 bases). The CDR3 sequence is 14 residues long. CDR1 is SGHRS, CDR2 YFSETQ, per germline. The ends were cut back, 1 base at V and 5 bases at J, with 13 bases in the middle. The chain's CDR3 is CASSLRPGPHEQYF. CDR3 DNA, as far as it was read: TGCGCCAGCAGCTTGCGCCCAGGGCCCCACGAG.

The DNA read from the CDR3 is TGTGCCAGCAGCTTGGTATCAGGGGCGTATGGC. Translation gives CASSLVSGAYG. The complete CDR3 reads CASSLVSGAYGYTF. The chain has TRBV5-6 and TRBJ1-2, with D tentatively TRBD1 (6 bases). The read finishes 3 residues shy of the CDR3 end, and the germline J gene is used to complete it. Trimming removed 0 bases at V and 5 bases at J, with 11 bases between. CDR3 length equals 14 residues. Germline V lookup: CDR1 SGHDT, CDR2 YYEEEE.

Worth noting for this clone: The read falls 3 residues short of the CDR3 end, and the missing part is taken from the germline J gene. The chain joins TRBV28 to TRBJ1-1; D might be TRBD1 (5 bases). V was clipped by 9 bases and J by 1 base, with 6 bases between them. CDR1 and CDR2 from the germline V gene are MDHEN and SYDVKM. The length of the CDR3 is 11 residues. The CDR3 sequence: CASTGNTEAFF. Incomplete CDR3 DNA: TGTGCCAGTACAGGGAACACTGAA.

As concerns this clone: The read is 3 residues too short to cover the CDR3 end, so that end is filled in from the germline J gene. The V call is TRBV7-7, the J call TRBJ2-5, with 10 bases aligning to TRBD2. In germline, CDR1 is SSHAT, CDR2 FNYEAQ (reference sequence). V lost 2 bases, J lost 3 bases, and 3 bases stayed unmatched. The CDR3 runs 15 residues. Partial CDR3 DNA: TGTGCCAGCAGCTTAAGCGGGGGGGTCGAAGAGACC. Translation: CASSLSGGVEET. The whole CDR3 protein is CASSLSGGVEETQYF.

About this clone: The read falls 3 residues short of the CDR3 end, and the missing part is taken from the germline J gene. The genes are TRBV14 and TRBJ2-4; 9 nucleotides match TRBD1. The CDR3 loop spans 16 amino acids. V was clipped by 0 bases and J by 1 base; unmatched bases: 1. Germline V gene lookup returns CDR1 SGHDN and CDR2 FVKESK. This CDR3 is CASSQEGQGAKNIQYF. Partial CDR3 DNA: TGTGCCAGCAGCCAAGAGGGACAGGGTGCCAAAAACATT.

In regard to this clone: The missing CDR3 end, 3 residues past where the read stops, is filled in from the germline J gene. This chain connects TRBV13 to TRBJ1-1; D is possibly TRBD1 (6 bases). Germline values: CDR1 PRHDT, CDR2 FYEKMQ (reference sequence). Deletions cut 5 bases from V and 0 bases from J, with 19 bases between. This CDR3 has 17 amino acids. CDR3: CASSTGAGGALNTEAFF. Incomplete CDR3 DNA: TGTGCCAGCAGCACGGGGGCCGGGGGGGCCTTGAACACTGAA.

As regards this clone: The read finishes 3 residues shy of the CDR3 end, and the germline J gene is used to complete it. V is TRBV6-4 and J is TRBJ2-3, with 7 bases matching TRBD1. The CDR3 has 15 residues. Unmatched junction bases numbered 8, after V lost 6 bases and J lost 2 bases. Germline lookup yields CDR1 MRHNA and CDR2 SNTAGT. The chain's CDR3 is CASSQQGSATDTQYF. CDR3 bases read: TGTGCCAGCAGCCAACAGGGGTCGGCCACAGATACG.

The covered CDR3 bases are TGTGCCAGCAGTCTCAGCAATGAG. Amino acid sequence: CASSLSNE. Given in full, the CDR3 is CASSLSNEQFF. The chain couples TRBV2 to TRBJ2-1; no clear D gene. The DNA ends 3 residues before the CDR3 does, and the rest of the CDR3 is filled in from the germline J gene. The CDR3 totals 11 residues. V was clipped by 5 bases and J by 6 bases, with 5 bases between them. The germline gives CDR1 SNHLY, CDR2 FYNNEI.

About this clone itself: With the read ending 3 residues before the CDR3 end, the germline J gene is used to fill in that end. The J gene is TRBJ2-2, the V gene TRBV19; 9 bases match TRBD1. Trimming removed 1 base from V and 7 bases from J; junction bases left unmatched: 4. The germline gives CDR1 LNHDA, CDR2 SQIVND (reference sequence). The CDR3 length is 15 residues. The CDR3 loop reads CASSIGTGGNGELFF. The sequenced CDR3 bases are TGTGCCAGTAGTATAGGAACAGGGGGCAACGGGGAG. The variable domain in full, with the rest retrieved from reference TRBV19 and TRBJ2-2, is DGGITQSPKYLFRKEGQNVTLSCEQNLNHDAMYWYRQDPGQGLRLIYYSQIVNDFQKGDIAEGYSVSREKKESFPLTVTSAQKNPTAFYLCASSIGTGGNGELFFGEGSRLTVL.